This TCR beta chain was captured by sequencing in a study of vaccination effects on CD4 cells after COVID-19. On this clone itself: Its antigen remains unknown.

Study results and limitations: The study found marked clonal contraction of infection- and vaccine-induced clones late after vaccination.

V lost 1 base, J lost 0 bases, and 9 bases lay in between. Per germline, CDR1 SGDLS and CDR2 YYNGEE. The CDR3 is 15 amino acids. The protocol was immunoSEQ multiplex PCR, while the TCRdb copy is restricted to in-frame clones and leaves out a portion. The top ten clones hold about a quarter of a sample with more than 40,000 clones, approximately 70% of them seen once. Sequencing was preceded by expansion of antigen-specific CD4+ T cells with viral peptide pools in the ViraFEST assay. Subsequent to a culture period of more than 9 days, CD4+ T cells were isolated. Neither prior SARS-CoV-2 infection nor positive nucleocapsid antibodies were present in the vaccine recipients. Every well got a few million PBMC, which were grown with about 9.6 IU/ml IL-2 and about 9.5 ug/ml peptides.

This chain links TRBV9 with TRBJ2-3, with D possibly matching TRBD1 (5 bases). This specimen consisted of CD4+ T cells from PBMCs cultured with HCoV-OC43 spike peptides, obtained before COVID-19 vaccination. Subset meaning: HCoV-OC43 spike overlapping peptide pool stimulation. The sequence was collected from a human donor who received a COVID-19 vaccine. The CDR3 loop is CASSVTGGSTDTQYF. As DNA, the CDR3 is TGTGCCAGCAGCGTAACAGGTGGGAGCACAGATACGCAGTATTTT.